This TCR beta chain was observed in a study of T cell responses to AZD1222 COVID-19 vaccine. Trimming stripped 1 base from V and 0 bases from J, with 11 bases between. Germline V gene lookup returns CDR1 LGHDT and CDR2 YNNKEL (reference sequence). This CDR3 comprises 16 residues. Libraries were prepared by immunoSEQ multiplex PCR; TCRdb keeps only in-frame clonotypes and omits some of them. This repertoire shows 150,000 to 200,000 clones, 92% found once; its top ten account for approximately 1.3%. The chain is built from TRBV3-1 (or the pseudogene TRBV3-2) and TRBJ2-3, with D uncertain. This clonotype was sampled from an adult who received the AZD1222 COVID-19 vaccine. Source: peripheral blood, taken 28 days after the second AZD1222 dose. The CDR3 region is CASSQAKTASTDTQYF. The CDR3 DNA sequence: TGTGCCAGCAGCCAAGCGAAGACGGCAAGCACAGATACGCAGTATTTT.